The clone carrying this T cell receptor (beta chain) was seen only a few times. The target antigen is unknown. These data originate in a study of identical twins. Overall study findings and caveats: Fewer insertions characterized abundant cord blood beta clonotypes, whereas memory repertoires showed none. Out-of-frame alpha sequences common to twins exhibited a surplus of low generation probability.

V lost 2 bases, J lost 4 bases, and 16 bases lay in between. The V gene's germline CDR1 is SGHRS and CDR2 YFSETQ. CDR3 length: 17 amino acids. MiXCR, run by TCRdb on the 5' RACE reads, gives a single entry per CDR3 protein. The repertoire holds 400,000 to 550,000 distinct CDR3 sequences, with 20% to 25% as singletons. In addition, the sample was reused for a study of T cells expressing NK-cell markers. That investigation notes: Only alpha-beta TCR T cells were sorted in several experiments, using an anti-gamma-delta TCR antibody. Dominant NKG2C+ clonotypes made up roughly 1.0-7.0% of CD8+ T cells in 5 or 6 donors.

The sequenced sample consisted of CD4+ T cells sorted from blood. The sequence was collected from a woman younger than 35 in good health. The chain is built from TRBV5-1 and TRBJ2-6; D not resolved. The CDR3 bases are TGCGCCAGCAGCTTAAGTTTAACGGAGAGCGGGGCCAACGTCCTGACTTTC. This sequence encodes CASSLSLTESGANVLTF.